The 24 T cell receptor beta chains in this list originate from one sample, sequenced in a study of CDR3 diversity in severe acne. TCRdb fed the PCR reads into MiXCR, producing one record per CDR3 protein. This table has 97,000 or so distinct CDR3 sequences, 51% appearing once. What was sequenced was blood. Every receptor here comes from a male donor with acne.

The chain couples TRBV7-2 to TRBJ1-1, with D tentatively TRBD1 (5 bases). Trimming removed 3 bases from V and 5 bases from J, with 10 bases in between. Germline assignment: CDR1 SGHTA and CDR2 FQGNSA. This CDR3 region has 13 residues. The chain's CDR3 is CASSFEQETEAFF. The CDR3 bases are TGTGCCAGCAGCTTCGAACAGGAAACTGAAGCTTTCTTT.

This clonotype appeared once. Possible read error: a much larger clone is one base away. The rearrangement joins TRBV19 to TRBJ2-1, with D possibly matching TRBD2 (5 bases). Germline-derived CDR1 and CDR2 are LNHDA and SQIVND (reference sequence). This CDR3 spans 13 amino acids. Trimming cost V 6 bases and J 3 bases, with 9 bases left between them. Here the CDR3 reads CASSLRDYNEQFF. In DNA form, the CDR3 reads TGTGCCAGTAGCTTGAGGGACTACAATGAGCAGTTCTTC.

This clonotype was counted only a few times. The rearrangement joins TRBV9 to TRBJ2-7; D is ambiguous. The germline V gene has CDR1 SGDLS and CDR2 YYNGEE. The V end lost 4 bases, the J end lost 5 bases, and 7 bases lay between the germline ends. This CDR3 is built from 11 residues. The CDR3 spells CASSIGHEQYF. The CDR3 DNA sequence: TGTGCCAGCAGCATCGGACACGAGCAGTACTTC.

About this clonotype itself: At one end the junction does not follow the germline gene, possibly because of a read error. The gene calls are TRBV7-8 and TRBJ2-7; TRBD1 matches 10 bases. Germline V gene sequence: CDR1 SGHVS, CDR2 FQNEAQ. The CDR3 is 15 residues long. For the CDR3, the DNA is TGCGCCAGCAGCCAGGGACAGGGGACACTCTACGAGCAGTACTTC. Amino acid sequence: CASSQGQGTLYEQYF.

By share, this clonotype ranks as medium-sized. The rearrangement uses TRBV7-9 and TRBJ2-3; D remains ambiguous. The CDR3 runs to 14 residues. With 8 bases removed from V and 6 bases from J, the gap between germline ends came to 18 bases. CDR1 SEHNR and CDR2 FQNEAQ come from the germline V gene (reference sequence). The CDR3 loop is CASRGPMTIDTQYF. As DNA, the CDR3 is TGTGCCAGCCGAGGCCCAATGACCATCGATACGCAGTATTTT.

Here the CDR3 reads CSASRAGTGGAGNEQYF. The CDR3 nucleotides read TGCAGTGCTAGTCGGGCCGGGACAGGGGGCGCGGGGAACGAGCAGTACTTC. The rearrangement links TRBV20-1 to TRBJ2-7; 12 bases match TRBD1. Per the germline V gene, CDR1 is DFQATT and CDR2 is SNEGSKA (reference sequence). The CDR3 has 17 amino acids. Germline trimming cut 3 bases from V and 5 bases from J; bases unmatched to any gene: 14.

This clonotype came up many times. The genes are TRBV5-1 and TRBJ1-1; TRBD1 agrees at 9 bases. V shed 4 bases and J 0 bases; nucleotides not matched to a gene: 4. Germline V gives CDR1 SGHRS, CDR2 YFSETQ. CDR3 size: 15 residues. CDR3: CASSTTGGMNTEAFF. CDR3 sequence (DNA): TGCGCCAGCAGCACGACAGGGGGAATGAACACTGAAGCTTTCTTT.

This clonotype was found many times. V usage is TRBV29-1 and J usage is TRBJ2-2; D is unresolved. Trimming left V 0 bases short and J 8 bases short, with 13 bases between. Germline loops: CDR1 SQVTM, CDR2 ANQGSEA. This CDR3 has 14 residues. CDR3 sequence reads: CSVEDGGAMGELFF. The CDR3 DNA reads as TGCAGCGTTGAAGATGGTGGAGCGATGGGGGAGCTGTTTTTT.

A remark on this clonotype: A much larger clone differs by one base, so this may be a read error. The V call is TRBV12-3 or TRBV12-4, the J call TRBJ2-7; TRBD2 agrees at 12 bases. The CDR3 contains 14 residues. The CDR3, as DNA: TGTGCTAGTGGCAGACTAGCGGGAGTTCACGAGCAGTACTTC. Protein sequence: CASGRLAGVHEQYF.

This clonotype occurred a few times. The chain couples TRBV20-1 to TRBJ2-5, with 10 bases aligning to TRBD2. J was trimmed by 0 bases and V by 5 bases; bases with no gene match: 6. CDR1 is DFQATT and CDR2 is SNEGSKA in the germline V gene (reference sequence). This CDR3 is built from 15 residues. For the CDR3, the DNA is TGCAGTGCTTCGCAGACTAGCGGGTACCAAGAGACCCAGTACTTC. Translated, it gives CSASQTSGYQETQYF.

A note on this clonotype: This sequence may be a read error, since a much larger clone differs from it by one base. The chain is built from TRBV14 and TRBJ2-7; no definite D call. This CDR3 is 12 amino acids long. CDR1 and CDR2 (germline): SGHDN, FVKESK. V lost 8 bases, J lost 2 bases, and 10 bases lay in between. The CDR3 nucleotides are TGTGCCAGCGGGATTATAACCTACGAGCAGTACTTC. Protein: CASGIITYEQYF.

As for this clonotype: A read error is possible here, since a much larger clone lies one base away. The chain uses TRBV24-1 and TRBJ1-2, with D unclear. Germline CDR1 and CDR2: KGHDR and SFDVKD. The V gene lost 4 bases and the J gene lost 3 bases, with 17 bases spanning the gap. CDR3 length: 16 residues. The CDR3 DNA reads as TGTGCCACCAGTGACCCCACTCTAGCCGGTGACTATGGCTACACCTTC. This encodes CATSDPTLAGDYGYTF.

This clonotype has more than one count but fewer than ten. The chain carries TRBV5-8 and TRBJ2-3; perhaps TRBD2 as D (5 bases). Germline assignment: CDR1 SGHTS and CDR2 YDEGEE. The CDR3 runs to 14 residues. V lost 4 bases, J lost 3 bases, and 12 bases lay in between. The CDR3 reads CASSRRGGTDTQYF. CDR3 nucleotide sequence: TGTGCCAGCAGCCGACGGGGTGGAACAGATACGCAGTATTTT.

The CDR3 DNA follows: TGTGCCAGCAGCCTAAGGGGAGACGGGAGGGCCTCCTACGAGCAGTACTTC. This codes for CASSLRGDGRASYEQYF. The chain links TRBV7-2 to TRBJ2-7; 8 bases agree with TRBD2. The CDR3 runs 17 residues. From germline, CDR1 is SGHTA and CDR2 FQGNSA. With V trimmed by 5 bases and J by 0 bases, 12 bases remained unmatched.

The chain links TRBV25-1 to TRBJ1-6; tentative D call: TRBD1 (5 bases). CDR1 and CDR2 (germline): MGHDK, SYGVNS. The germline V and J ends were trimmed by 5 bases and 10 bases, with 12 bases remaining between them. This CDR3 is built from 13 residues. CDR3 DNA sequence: TGTGCCAGCAGTTCCGGGGGGGAATCACCCCTCCACTTT. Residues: CASSSGGESPLHF.

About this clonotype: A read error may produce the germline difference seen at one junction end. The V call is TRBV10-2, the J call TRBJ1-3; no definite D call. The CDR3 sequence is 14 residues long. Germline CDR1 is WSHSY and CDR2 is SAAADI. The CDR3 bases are TGCGCCAGCAGTGACAAGAGCTCTGGAGACACCAGATATTTT. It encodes CASSDKSSGDTRYF.

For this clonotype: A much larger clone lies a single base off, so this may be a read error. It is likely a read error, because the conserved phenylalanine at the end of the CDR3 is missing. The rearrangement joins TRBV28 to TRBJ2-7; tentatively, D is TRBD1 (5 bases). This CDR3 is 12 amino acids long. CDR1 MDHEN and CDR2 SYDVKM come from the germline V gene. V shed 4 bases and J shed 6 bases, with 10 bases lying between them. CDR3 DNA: TGTGCCAGCAGTTCGACAGTGAGCGAGCAGTACTCC. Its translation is CASSSTVSEQYS.

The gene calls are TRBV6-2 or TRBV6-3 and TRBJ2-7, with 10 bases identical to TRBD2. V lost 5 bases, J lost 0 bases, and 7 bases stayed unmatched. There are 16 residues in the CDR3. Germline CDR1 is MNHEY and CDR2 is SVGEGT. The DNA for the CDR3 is TGTGCCAGCAGTCTGTCAGCGGGGGGGTACTCCTACGAGCAGTACTTC. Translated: CASSLSAGGYSYEQYF.

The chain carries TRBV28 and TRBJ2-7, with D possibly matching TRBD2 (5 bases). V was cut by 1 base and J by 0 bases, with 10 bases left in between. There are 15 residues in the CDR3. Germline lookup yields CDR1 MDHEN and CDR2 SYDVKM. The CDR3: CASSLSAGRSYEQYF. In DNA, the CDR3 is TGTGCCAGCAGTTTATCTGCGGGCCGCTCCTACGAGCAGTACTTC.

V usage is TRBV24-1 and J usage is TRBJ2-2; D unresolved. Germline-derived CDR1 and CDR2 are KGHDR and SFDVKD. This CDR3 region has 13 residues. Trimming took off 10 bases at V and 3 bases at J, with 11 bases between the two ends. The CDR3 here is CATKDGYTGELFF. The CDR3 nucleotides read TGTGCCACTAAGGACGGATACACCGGGGAGCTGTTTTTT.

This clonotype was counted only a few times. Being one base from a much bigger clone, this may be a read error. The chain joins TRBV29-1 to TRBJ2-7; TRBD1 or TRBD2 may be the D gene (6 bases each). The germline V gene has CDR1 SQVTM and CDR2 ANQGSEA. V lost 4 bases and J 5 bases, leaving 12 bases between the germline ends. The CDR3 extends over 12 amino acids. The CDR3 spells CSVVRGVNEQYF. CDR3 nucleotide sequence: TGCAGCGTTGTTAGGGGGGTAAACGAGCAGTACTTC.

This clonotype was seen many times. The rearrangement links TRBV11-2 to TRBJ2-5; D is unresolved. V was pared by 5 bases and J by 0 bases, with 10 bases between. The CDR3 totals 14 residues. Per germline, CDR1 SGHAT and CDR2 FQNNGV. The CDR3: CASSPGGYQETQYF. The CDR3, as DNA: TGTGCCAGCAGCCCCGGCGGCTACCAAGAGACCCAGTACTTC.

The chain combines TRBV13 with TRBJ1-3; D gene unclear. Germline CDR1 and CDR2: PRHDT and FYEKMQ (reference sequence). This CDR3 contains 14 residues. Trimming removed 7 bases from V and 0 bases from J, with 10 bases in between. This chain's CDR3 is CASINYFSGNTIYF. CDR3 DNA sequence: TGTGCCAGCATCAACTACTTCTCTGGAAACACCATATATTTT.

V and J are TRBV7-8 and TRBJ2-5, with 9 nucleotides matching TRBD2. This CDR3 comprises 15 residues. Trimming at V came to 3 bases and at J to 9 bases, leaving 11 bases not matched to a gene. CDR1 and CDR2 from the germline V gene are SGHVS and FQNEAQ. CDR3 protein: CASSFSTSGGQPQYF. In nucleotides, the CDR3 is TGTGCCAGCAGCTTTTCGACTAGCGGAGGCCAGCCCCAGTACTTC.